This T cell receptor beta chain is drawn from a study of OX40 agonist ivuxolimab in advanced cancers. Study outcomes and limitations: Normalized T-cell clonal expansion was also low in a subset of nonresponders.

Trimming cost V 5 bases and J 8 bases, with 15 bases left between them. The CDR3 length is 13 residues. Germline assignment: CDR1 LNHDA and CDR2 SQIVND (reference sequence). TCRdb's copy holds only in-frame clones and misses some; the assay was immunoSEQ multiplex PCR. The table lists 35,000 to 45,000 clones, about four fifths of them singletons, with roughly 2.2% in the top ten. As for this clone: Antigen unknown.

The clonotype was recovered from an adult with an advanced solid tumor such as melanoma, head and neck, liver or kidney cancer. Sequenced here: CD4+ or CD8+ T cells sorted from blood, sampled in a trial of the OX40 agonist ivuxolimab. The chain has TRBV19 and TRBJ1-2; possible D gene TRBD1, 5 bases. For the CDR3, the DNA is TGTGCCAGTAGTCCGGGACCGGGTCGGGGCTACACCTTC. Its protein product is CASSPGPGRGYTF.